These 25 T cell receptor beta chains were sequenced from one sample in a study of persistence of HIV-infected CD4 T cells. No antigen has been assigned to these receptors. Sequencing used immunoSEQ version 4 in survey mode. Here immunoSEQ multiplex PCR was the method, and the copy in TCRdb shows in-frame clones only, minus some. The repertoire holds 25,000 to 35,000 clones, with approximately 70% as singletons. The stimulus was an HIV-1 Gag 15-mer peptide pool, about 1.1 ug/peptide/mL. Sorting of responding CD4+ T cells relied on upregulated CD40 ligand together with CD69. The starting material was CD4+ T cells sorted from PBMCs after roughly 18-hour stimulation, obtained from a patient who received antiretroviral therapy. The receptor set was obtained from an adult man with HIV who was CMV-seropositive.

This clone was counted once. This rearrangement joins TRBV4-1 to TRBJ1-2, with no clear D. The germline V gene has CDR1 MGHRA and CDR2 YSYEKL. The ends were cut back, 3 bases at V and 0 bases at J, with 14 bases in the middle. CDR3 length: 16 amino acids. For the CDR3, the DNA is TGCGCCAGCAGCCAGTTCCAGCAGGCCTCTAACTATGGCTACACCTTC. It encodes CASSQFQQASNYGYTF.

V is TRBV9 and J is TRBJ2-3; 9 bases align to TRBD2. This CDR3 is 15 amino acids long. V shed 0 bases, J shed 3 bases, and the junction held 2 bases outside the gene matches. From germline, CDR1 is SGDLS and CDR2 YYNGEE. The CDR3 coding sequence is TGTGCCAGCAGCGTAGGGCTAGCGGGGACAGATACGCAGTATTTT. Translation: CASSVGLAGTDTQYF.

The genes are TRBV14 and TRBJ2-7; tentatively, D is TRBD2 (5 bases). The CDR3 is 15 amino acids. V gave up 0 bases and J gave up 0 bases, with 9 bases separating them. Per germline, CDR1 SGHDN and CDR2 FVKESK. The CDR3 here is CASSQDPGSSYEQYF. The CDR3 DNA reads as TGTGCCAGCAGCCAAGATCCGGGGAGCTCCTACGAGCAGTACTTC.

The chain couples TRBV5-1 to TRBJ1-2, with D tentatively TRBD1 (5 bases). The V and J ends lost 4 bases and 6 bases respectively, with 10 bases between them. CDR1 is SGHRS, CDR2 YFSETQ, per germline. The CDR3 totals 12 residues. CDR3: CASSPSRDGYTF. CDR3 nucleotide sequence: TGCGCCAGCAGCCCATCCAGGGATGGCTACACCTTC.

This clone has more than one count but fewer than ten. In DNA form, the CDR3 reads TGTGCCAGCAGTTTACAGGGTGGCAGGGATTCACCCCTCCACTTT. Its protein product is CASSLQGGRDSPLHF. The chain is built from TRBV27 and TRBJ1-6, with a possible D match to TRBD1 (5 bases). V was pared by 2 bases and J by 8 bases, with 13 bases between. This CDR3 comprises 15 residues. The V gene's germline CDR1 is MNHEY and CDR2 SMNVEV (reference sequence).

The chain has TRBV5-1 and TRBJ2-2; 13 bases line up with TRBD2. The junction had 6 bases not matched to a gene; V was cut back by 4 bases and J by 3 bases. Germline CDR1 and CDR2: SGHRS and YFSETQ. The CDR3 totals 17 residues. For the CDR3, the DNA is TGCGCCAGCAGCGGAAGGACTAGCGGGGGTCACACCGGGGAGCTGTTTTTT. Translated, it gives CASSGRTSGGHTGELFF. Drawing the rest from reference TRBV5-1 and TRBJ2-2, the complete variable domain is KAGVTQTPRYLIKTRGQQVTLSCSPISGHRSVSWYQQTPGQGLQFLFEYFSETQRNKGNFPGRFSGRQFSNSRSEMNVSTLELGDSALYLCASSGRTSGGHTGELFFGEGSRLTVL.

This clone came up once. The chain combines TRBV5-1 with TRBJ2-3; unclear D gene. The CDR3 is 14 residues long. Per the germline V gene, CDR1 is SGHRS and CDR2 is YFSETQ. Trimming stripped 0 bases from V and 1 base from J, with 6 bases between. The CDR3 DNA is TGCGCCAGCAGCTTGGGGGCGGGCACAGATACGCAGTATTTT. Translation gives CASSLGAGTDTQYF.

The sample holds one count of this clone. The chain has TRBV6-5 and TRBJ1-1, with 9 bases fitting TRBD1. The CDR3 has 15 amino acids. Germline V gives CDR1 MNHEY, CDR2 SVGAGI. With 8 bases clipped from V and 8 bases from J, the junction kept 15 bases outside the gene matches. In DNA, the CDR3 is TGTGCCAGCGTCAGAGGCGGGACAGGGTCGCGGGAAGCTTTCTTT. Protein product: CASVRGGTGSREAFF.

This clone was observed a handful of times. This chain connects TRBV29-1 to TRBJ1-5; D gene unclear. The germline V gene encodes CDR1 SQVTM and CDR2 ANQGSEA. The length of the CDR3 is 13 residues. The CDR3 loop reads CTALRAGNQPQHF. The CDR3 coding sequence is TGCACCGCTTTGAGGGCTGGCAATCAGCCCCAGCATTTT.

The V call is TRBV24-1, the J call TRBJ1-3; no clear D gene. V dropped 10 bases and J dropped 4 bases, with 7 bases sitting between them. CDR3 length equals 11 residues. Germline CDR1 and CDR2: KGHDR and SFDVKD. CDR3 in DNA: TGTGCCACGGGCGAGGGAAACACCATATATTTT. Amino acids: CATGEGNTIYF.

The chain is built from TRBV14 and TRBJ1-6, with TRBD1 as a possible D gene (6 bases). CDR1 and CDR2 from the germline V gene are SGHDN and FVKESK. Trimming took 0 bases from V and 8 from J, leaving 14 bases between them. CDR3 length: 16 residues. The CDR3 loop reads CASSQDVGRGDSPLHF. The CDR3 nucleotides read TGTGCCAGCAGCCAAGATGTTGGCAGGGGTGATTCACCCCTCCACTTT.

V usage is TRBV5-5 and J usage is TRBJ1-2; D is ambiguous. This CDR3 region has 12 residues. Trimming shortened V by 0 bases and J by 6 bases, and 6 bases separated the two germline ends. Germline CDR1 reads SGHKS; CDR2 reads YYEKEE (reference sequence). The CDR3 is CASSLDRDGYTF. The CDR3 DNA sequence: TGTGCCAGCAGCTTGGATAGGGATGGCTACACCTTC.

This sequence joins TRBV6-5 and TRBJ2-2; 8 positions agree with TRBD1. There are 16 residues in the CDR3. The ends lost 4 bases at V and 1 base at J; junction bases unmatched: 5. The germline gives CDR1 MNHEY, CDR2 SVGAGI. The CDR3 region has the DNA TGTGCCAGCAGTTCTTCCGGGACAGGGAACACCGGGGAGCTGTTTTTT. Its translation is CASSSSGTGNTGELFF.

The chain links TRBV28 to TRBJ1-3; D not certain. V was trimmed by 3 bases and J by 0 bases, leaving 9 bases between them. Germline V lookup: CDR1 MDHEN, CDR2 SYDVKM. This CDR3 comprises 15 residues. The CDR3 bases are TGTGCCAGCAGTTTGGCTGACGACTCTGGAAACACCATATATTTT. Translated, it gives CASSLADDSGNTIYF.

The chain combines TRBV3-1 (or the pseudogene TRBV3-2) with TRBJ1-6; perhaps TRBD1 as D (5 bases). CDR1 is LGHDT and CDR2 is YNNKEL in the germline V gene (reference sequence). This CDR3 contains 14 residues. Trimming left V 4 bases short and J 12 bases short, with 16 bases between. CDR3 region: CASSRGLSRGPLHF. CDR3 sequence (DNA): TGTGCCAGCAGCCGGGGACTCTCACGAGGACCCCTCCACTTT.

V and J are TRBV2 and TRBJ1-5, with D tentatively TRBD1 (5 bases). V shed 7 bases and J shed 7 bases, with 14 bases lying between them. The CDR3 loop spans 13 amino acids. CDR1 SNHLY and CDR2 FYNNEI come from the germline V gene. CDR3 amino acids: CASTREGRQPQHF. The CDR3 region has the DNA TGTGCCAGCACCCGAGAGGGGCGGCAGCCCCAGCATTTT.

V gene TRBV28 combines with J gene TRBJ2-3, with 12 bases identical to TRBD2. This CDR3 spans 19 amino acids. Germline V CDR1 and CDR2: MDHEN, SYDVKM. Trimming took 11 bases from V and 5 from J; bases not matched to a gene: 23. CDR3 residues: CAATPGGLAGGPKRDTQYF. CDR3 bases: TGTGCCGCCACCCCGGGGGGGCTAGCGGGGGGGCCGAAGCGAGATACGCAGTATTTT. Filled out from reference TRBV28 and TRBJ2-3, the complete variable domain reads DVKVTQSSRYLVKRTGEKVFLECVQDMDHENMFWYRQDPGLGLRLIYFSYDVKMKEKGDIPEGYSVSREKKERFSLILESASTNQTSMYLCAATPGGLAGGPKRDTQYFGPGTRLTVL.

The chain uses TRBV6-6 and TRBJ1-5; D remains unclear. The CDR3 runs 12 residues. V was cut by 2 bases and J by 5 bases, with 4 bases left in between. Germline V gives CDR1 MNHNY, CDR2 SVGAGI (reference sequence). The CDR3 reads CASSYGYQPQHF. The CDR3 region has the DNA TGTGCCAGCAGTTACGGTTATCAGCCCCAGCATTTT.

The rearrangement uses TRBV9 and TRBJ1-1; perhaps TRBD1 as D (5 bases). The V end was cut by 5 bases, the J end by 3 bases, with 20 bases between. This CDR3 contains 16 residues. Germline CDR1 and CDR2: SGDLS and YYNGEE. The CDR3 DNA follows: TGTGCCAGCAGTCTTACAGGAGGAGCCGGGGACACTGAAGCTTTCTTT. The encoded protein is CASSLTGGAGDTEAFF.

The chain is built from TRBV11-2 and TRBJ1-2, with a possible D match to TRBD1 (5 bases). The CDR3 covers 15 residues. V was trimmed by 2 bases and J by 3 bases, leaving 13 bases between them. Germline V gene lookup returns CDR1 SGHAT and CDR2 FQNNGV. The CDR3 protein is CASSLSPGRDYGYTF. The CDR3 DNA is TGTGCCAGCAGCTTAAGCCCAGGGCGAGACTATGGCTACACCTTC.

The chain uses TRBV5-6 and TRBJ1-4; no definite D call. The V end lost 0 bases, the J end lost 8 bases, and 8 bases lay between the germline ends. The CDR3 extends over 13 amino acids. Germline CDR1 SGHDT, CDR2 YYEEEE. For the CDR3, the DNA is TGTGCCAGCAGCTTGGTGGCAGCCGAAAAACTGTTTTTT. This translates into CASSLVAAEKLFF.

The V call is TRBV4-1, the J call TRBJ1-1; no definite D call. Trimming took off 3 bases at V and 1 base at J, with 9 bases between the two ends. CDR1 MGHRA and CDR2 YSYEKL come from the germline V gene. CDR3 length: 14 residues. DNA for the CDR3: TGCGCCAGCAGCCACGATCGGAGGAACACTGAAGCTTTCTTT. Protein: CASSHDRRNTEAFF.

The sample holds one count of this clone. This sequence joins TRBV9 and TRBJ1-1; perhaps TRBD1 as D (6 bases). The germline gives CDR1 SGDLS, CDR2 YYNGEE. The CDR3 is 14 amino acids. V lost 0 bases to trimming and J lost 1 base, with 7 bases between them. CDR3 protein: CASSVEQGNTEAFF. The CDR3 DNA sequence: TGTGCCAGCAGCGTAGAACAGGGGAACACTGAAGCTTTCTTT.

Worth noting for this clone: A read error may account for a junction end that differs from germline. The chain links TRBV28 to TRBJ1-2, with 9 bases aligning to TRBD1. Germline V lookup: CDR1 MDHEN, CDR2 SYDVKM. The CDR3 runs to 15 residues. The CDR3 sequence is CASRLSQGAYYGYTF. The CDR3 DNA reads TGTGCCAGCAGGTTATCACAGGGGGCGTACTATGGCTACACCTTC.

V and J are TRBV24-1 and TRBJ1-2; D might be TRBD1 (5 bases). V was shortened by 4 bases and J by 8 bases, with 10 bases between the two germline ends. CDR1 KGHDR and CDR2 SFDVKD come from the germline V gene. The length of the CDR3 is 12 residues. CDR3 residues: CATSDSGRGYTF. CDR3 bases: TGTGCCACCAGTGACTCAGGGAGAGGCTACACCTTC.